This TCR beta chain was captured in a study of control samples from healthy donors and cancer patients. Assay: immunoSEQ multiplex PCR; the TCRdb copy retains only in-frame clones and omits some. The data contain 120,000 or so clones, about 87% of them singletons. CDR3 size: 16 residues. Germline CDR1 is KGHSH and CDR2 is LQKENI. V shed 4 bases, J shed 2 bases, and the junction held 8 bases outside the gene matches. This sequence joins TRBV18 and TRBJ1-5; 7 bases map to TRBD1. Sequenced sample: blood. The receptor was derived from a man in his fifties or sixties in good health. The CDR3 sequence is CASSLQGLFGNQPQHF. CDR3 nucleotides: TGTGCCAGCTCACTACAGGGGCTTTTTGGCAATCAGCCCCAGCATTTT.